This T cell receptor beta chain stems from a study of OX40 agonist ivuxolimab in advanced cancers. Turning to the study itself: Past anti-PD-1, anti-PD-L1 or anti-CTLA-4 therapy was accepted, and roughly 38% had received some. In three patients, partial responses were observed, one with hepatocellular carcinoma and two with cutaneous melanoma.

Germline CDR1 and CDR2: MNHEY and SMNVEV (reference sequence). This CDR3 has 13 residues. The V gene lost 2 bases and the J gene lost 3 bases, with 8 bases spanning the gap. This table comes from immunoSEQ multiplex PCR, and its TCRdb copy is limited to in-frame clones, with some not included. The repertoire holds 65,000 to 70,000 clones, with around 89% as singletons. Drawing of blood for sampling happened at baseline, at cycle 4 day 1, and at cycle 7 day 1. This rearrangement joins TRBV27 to TRBJ2-7; TRBD1 is a possible D gene (5 bases). The receptor was derived from an adult with an advanced solid tumor such as melanoma, head and neck, liver or kidney cancer. Sequencing was performed on CD4+ or CD8+ T cells sorted from blood, taken in a trial of the OX40 agonist ivuxolimab. DNA of the CDR3: TGTGCCAGCAGTTTAGGCAGGGACTACGAGCAGTACTTC. Its protein is CASSLGRDYEQYF.